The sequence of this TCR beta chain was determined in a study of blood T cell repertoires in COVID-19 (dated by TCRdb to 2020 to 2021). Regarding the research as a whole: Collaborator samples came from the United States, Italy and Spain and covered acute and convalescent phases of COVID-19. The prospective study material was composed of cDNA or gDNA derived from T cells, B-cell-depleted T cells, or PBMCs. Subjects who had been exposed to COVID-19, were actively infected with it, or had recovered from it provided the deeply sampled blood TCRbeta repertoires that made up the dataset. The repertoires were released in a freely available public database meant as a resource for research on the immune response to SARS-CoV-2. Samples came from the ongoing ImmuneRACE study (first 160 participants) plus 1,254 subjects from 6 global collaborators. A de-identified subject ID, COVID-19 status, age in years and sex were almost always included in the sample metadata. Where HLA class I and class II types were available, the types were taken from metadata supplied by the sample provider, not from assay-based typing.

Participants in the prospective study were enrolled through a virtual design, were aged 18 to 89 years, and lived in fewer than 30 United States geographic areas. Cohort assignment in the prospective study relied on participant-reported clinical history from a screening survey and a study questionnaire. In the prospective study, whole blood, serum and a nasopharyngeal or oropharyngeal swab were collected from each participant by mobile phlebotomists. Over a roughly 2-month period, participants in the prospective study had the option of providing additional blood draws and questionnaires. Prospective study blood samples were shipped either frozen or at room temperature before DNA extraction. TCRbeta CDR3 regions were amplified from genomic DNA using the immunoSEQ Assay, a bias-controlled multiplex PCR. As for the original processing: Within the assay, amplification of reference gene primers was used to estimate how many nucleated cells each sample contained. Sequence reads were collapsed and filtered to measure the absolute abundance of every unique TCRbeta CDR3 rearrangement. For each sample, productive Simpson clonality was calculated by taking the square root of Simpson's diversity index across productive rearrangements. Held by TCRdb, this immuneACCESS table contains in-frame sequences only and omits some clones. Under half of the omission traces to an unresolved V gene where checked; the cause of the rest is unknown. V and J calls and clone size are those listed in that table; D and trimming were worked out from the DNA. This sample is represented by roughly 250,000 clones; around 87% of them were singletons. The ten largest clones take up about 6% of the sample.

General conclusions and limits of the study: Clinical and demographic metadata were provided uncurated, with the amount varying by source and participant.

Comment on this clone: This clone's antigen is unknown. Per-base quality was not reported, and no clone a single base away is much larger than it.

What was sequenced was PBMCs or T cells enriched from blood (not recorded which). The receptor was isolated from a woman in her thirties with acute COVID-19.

Read as DNA, the sequence is TGTGCCAGCCAAAGGGGTAGGGCCTACGAGCAGTACTTC. Translated, it reads CASQRGRAYEQYF. This sequence uses TRBV28 and TRBJ2-7, and the D gene may be TRBD1, 5 bases matching. From the germline V gene, CDR1 is MDHEN and CDR2 is SYDVKM. From its cysteine to its phenylalanine, the CDR3 spans 13 amino acids. Just the 39-base CDR3 DNA is kept, in frame starting at base 1. At the junction V is shortened by 8 bases and J by 2 bases, with 13 bases in between.